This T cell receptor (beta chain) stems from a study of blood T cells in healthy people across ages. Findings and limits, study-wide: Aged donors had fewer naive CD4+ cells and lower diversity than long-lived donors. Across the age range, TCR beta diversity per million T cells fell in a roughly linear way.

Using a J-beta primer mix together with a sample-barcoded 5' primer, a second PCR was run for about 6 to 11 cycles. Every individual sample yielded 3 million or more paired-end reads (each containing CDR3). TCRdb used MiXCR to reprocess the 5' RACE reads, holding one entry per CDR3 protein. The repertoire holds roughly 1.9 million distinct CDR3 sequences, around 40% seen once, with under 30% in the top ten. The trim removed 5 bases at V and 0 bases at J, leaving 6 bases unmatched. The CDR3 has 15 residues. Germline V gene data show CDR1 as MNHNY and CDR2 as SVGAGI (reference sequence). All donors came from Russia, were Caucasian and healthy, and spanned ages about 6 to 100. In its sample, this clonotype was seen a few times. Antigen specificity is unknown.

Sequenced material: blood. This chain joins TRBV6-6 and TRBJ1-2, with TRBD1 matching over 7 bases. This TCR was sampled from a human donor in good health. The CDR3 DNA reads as TGTGCCAGCAGTAAACAGGGGATAGCTAACTATGGCTACACCTTC. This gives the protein CASSKQGIANYGYTF.